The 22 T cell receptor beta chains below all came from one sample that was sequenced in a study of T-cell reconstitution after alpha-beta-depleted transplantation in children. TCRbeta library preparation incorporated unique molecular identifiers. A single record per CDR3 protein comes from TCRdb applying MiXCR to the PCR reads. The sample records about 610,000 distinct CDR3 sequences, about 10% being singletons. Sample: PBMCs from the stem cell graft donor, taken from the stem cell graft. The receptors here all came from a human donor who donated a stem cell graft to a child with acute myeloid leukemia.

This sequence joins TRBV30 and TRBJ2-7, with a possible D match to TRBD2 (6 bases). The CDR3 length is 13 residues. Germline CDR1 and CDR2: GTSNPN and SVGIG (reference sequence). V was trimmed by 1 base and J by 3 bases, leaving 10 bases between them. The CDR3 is CAWSGGTFYEQYF. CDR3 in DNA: TGTGCCTGGAGTGGCGGGACCTTCTACGAGCAGTACTTC.

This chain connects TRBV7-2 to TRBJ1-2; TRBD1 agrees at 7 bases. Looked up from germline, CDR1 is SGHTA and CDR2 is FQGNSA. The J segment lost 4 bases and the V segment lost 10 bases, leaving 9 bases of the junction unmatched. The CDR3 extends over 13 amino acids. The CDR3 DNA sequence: TGTGCCACCCCTACAGGGACAGTCTATGGCTACACCTTC. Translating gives CATPTGTVYGYTF.

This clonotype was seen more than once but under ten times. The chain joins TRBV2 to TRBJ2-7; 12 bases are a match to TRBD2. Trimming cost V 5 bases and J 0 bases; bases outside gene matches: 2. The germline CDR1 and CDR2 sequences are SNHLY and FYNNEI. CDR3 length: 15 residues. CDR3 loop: CASSWTSGISYEQYF. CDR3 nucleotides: TGTGCCAGCAGTTGGACTAGCGGGATCTCCTACGAGCAGTACTTC.

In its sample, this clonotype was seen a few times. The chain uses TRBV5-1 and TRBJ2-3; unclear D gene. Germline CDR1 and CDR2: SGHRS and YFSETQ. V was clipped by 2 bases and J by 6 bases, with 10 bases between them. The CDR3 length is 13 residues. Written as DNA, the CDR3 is TGCGCCAGCAGCTTTATACCTGGGGATACGCAGTATTTT. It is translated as CASSFIPGDTQYF.

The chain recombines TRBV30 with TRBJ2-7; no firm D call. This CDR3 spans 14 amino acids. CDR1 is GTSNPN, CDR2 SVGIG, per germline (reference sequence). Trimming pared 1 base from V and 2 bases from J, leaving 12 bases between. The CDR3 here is CAWSDRLGTYEQYF. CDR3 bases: TGTGCCTGGAGTGACCGTTTGGGAACCTACGAGCAGTACTTC.

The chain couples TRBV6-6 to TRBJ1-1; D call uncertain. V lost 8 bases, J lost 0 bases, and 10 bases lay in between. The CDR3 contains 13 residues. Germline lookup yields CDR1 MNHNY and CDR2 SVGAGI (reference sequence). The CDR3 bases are TGTGCCAGCTACCCAGAGATGAACACTGAAGCTTTCTTT. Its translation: CASYPEMNTEAFF.

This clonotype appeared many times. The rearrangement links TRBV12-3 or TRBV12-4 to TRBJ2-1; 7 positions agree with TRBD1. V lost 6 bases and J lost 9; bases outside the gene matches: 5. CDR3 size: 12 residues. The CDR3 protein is CASRRDRFEQFF. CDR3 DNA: TGTGCCAGCAGACGGGACAGATTTGAGCAGTTCTTC.

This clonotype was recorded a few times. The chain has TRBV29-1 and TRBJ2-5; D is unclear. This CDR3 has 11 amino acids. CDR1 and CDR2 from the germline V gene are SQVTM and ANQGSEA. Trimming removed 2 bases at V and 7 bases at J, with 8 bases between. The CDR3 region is CSVEFGWTQYF. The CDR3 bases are TGCAGCGTTGAATTCGGTTGGACCCAGTACTTC.

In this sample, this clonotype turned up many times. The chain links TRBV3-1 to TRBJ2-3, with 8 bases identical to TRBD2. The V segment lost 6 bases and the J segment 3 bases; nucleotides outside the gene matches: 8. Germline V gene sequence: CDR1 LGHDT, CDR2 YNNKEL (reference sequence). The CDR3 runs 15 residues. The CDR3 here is CASRGPGGGTDTQYF. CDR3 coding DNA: TGTGCCAGCAGGGGCCCTGGCGGGGGGACAGATACGCAGTATTTT.

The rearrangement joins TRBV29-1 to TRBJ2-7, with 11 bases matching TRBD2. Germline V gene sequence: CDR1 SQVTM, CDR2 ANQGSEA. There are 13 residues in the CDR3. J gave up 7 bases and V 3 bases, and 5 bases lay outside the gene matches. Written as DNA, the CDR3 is TGCAGCGTTGATACTAGCGGGAGCAAAGAGCAGTACTTC. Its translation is CSVDTSGSKEQYF.

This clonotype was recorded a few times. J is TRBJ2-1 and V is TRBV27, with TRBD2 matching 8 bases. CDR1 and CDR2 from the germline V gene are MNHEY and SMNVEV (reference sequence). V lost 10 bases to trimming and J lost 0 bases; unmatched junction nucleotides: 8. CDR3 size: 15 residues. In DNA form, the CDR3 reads TGTGCCACCCGGGGGGGGATTGGCTCCTACAATGAGCAGTTCTTC. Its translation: CATRGGIGSYNEQFF.

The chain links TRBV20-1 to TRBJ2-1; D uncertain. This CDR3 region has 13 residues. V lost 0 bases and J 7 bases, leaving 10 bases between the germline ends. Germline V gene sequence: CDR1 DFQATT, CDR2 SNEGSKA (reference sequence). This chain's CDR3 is CSARDVGRNEQFF. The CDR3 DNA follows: TGCAGTGCTAGAGATGTAGGTAGAAATGAGCAGTTCTTC.

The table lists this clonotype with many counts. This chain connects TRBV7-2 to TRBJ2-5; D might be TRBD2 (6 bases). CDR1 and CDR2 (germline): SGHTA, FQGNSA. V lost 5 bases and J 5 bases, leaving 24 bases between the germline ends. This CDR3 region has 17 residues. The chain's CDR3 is CASSLGLEGAKRETQYF. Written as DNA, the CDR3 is TGTGCCAGCAGCCTAGGACTGGAGGGAGCCAAAAGGGAGACCCAGTACTTC.

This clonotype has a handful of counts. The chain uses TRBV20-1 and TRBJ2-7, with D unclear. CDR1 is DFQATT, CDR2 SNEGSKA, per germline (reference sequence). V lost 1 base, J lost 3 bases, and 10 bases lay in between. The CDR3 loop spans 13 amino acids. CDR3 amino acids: CSARGLLIYEQYF. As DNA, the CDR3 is TGCAGTGCTAGAGGCCTCCTTATCTACGAGCAGTACTTC.

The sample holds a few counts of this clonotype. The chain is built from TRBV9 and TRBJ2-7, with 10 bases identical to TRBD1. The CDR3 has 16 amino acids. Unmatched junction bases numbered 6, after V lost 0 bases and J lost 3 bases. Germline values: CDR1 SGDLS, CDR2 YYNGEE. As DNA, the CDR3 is TGTGCCAGCAGCGTAGCGACAGGGGGCCAGGTCTACGAGCAGTACTTC. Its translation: CASSVATGGQVYEQYF.

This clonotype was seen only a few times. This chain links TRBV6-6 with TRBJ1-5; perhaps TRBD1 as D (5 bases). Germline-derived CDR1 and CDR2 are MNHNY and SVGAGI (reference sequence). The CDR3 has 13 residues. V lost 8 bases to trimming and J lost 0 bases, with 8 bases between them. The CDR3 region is CASGGGSNQPQHF. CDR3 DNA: TGTGCCAGCGGGGGGGGTAGCAATCAGCCCCAGCATTTT.

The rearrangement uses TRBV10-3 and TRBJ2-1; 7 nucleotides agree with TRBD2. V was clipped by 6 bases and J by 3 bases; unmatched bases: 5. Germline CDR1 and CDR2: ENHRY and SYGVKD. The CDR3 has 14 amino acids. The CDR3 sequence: CAIRSGTLYNEQFF. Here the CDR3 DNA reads TGTGCCATCAGAAGCGGGACTCTCTACAATGAGCAGTTCTTC.

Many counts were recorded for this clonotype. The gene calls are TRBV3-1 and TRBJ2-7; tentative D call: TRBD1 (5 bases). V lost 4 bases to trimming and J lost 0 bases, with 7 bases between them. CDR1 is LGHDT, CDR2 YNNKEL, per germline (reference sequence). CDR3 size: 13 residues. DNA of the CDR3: TGTGCCAGCAGCCCAAGGGGCTCCTACGAGCAGTACTTC. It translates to CASSPRGSYEQYF.

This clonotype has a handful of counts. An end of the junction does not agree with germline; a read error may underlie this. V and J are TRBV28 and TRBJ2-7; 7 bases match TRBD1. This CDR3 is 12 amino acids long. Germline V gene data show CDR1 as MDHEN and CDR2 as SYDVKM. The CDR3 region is CASSLLQGEQYF. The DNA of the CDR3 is TGTGCCAGCAGCTTATTACAGGGGGAGCAGTACTTC.

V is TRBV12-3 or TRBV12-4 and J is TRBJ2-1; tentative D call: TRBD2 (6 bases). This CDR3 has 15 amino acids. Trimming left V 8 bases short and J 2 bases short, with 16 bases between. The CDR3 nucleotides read TGTGCCAGCTCCTTGAATAGCGGAGCCTACAATGAGCAGTTCTTC. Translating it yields CASSLNSGAYNEQFF.

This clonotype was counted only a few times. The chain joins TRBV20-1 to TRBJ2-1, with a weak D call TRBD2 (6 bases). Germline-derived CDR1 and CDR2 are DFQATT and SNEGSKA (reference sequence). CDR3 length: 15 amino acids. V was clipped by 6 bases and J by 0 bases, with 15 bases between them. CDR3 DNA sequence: TGCAGTGCCTACTCGGGGGAGAGCTCCTACAATGAGCAGTTCTTC. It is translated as CSAYSGESSYNEQFF.

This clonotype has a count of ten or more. The CDR3 nucleotides read TGCAGTGCGCCCCGGACTGACAAAAACATTCAGTACTTC. It encodes CSAPRTDKNIQYF. The chain combines TRBV20-1 with TRBJ2-4, with a possible D match to TRBD2 (5 bases). There are 13 residues in the CDR3. The germline V and J ends were trimmed by 6 bases and 3 bases, with 12 bases remaining between them. The germline V gene encodes CDR1 DFQATT and CDR2 SNEGSKA (reference sequence).